This TCR beta chain was captured by sequencing in a study of blood T cell repertoires in COVID-19. Germline CDR1 and CDR2: MGHRA and YSYEKL. V dropped 1 base and J dropped 0; count of bases not matched to a gene: 3. This CDR3 spans 17 amino acids. Only in-frame clones appear in the TCRdb table, and some are missing; sequencing was by immunoSEQ multiplex PCR. The table has 190,000 or so clones, more than 65% seen once. V usage is TRBV4-1 and J usage is TRBJ1-3; 10 bases match TRBD1. This clonotype was sampled from a man between 40 and 49 years old who had recovered from COVID-19. Source material: PBMCs or T cells enriched from blood (not recorded which). The CDR3 DNA sequence: TGCGCCAGCAGCCAAGGACGACAGGGGGCCTCTGGAAACACCATATATTTT. Protein sequence: CASSQGRQGASGNTIYF.